This T cell receptor beta chain was sequenced during a study of Ad26.COV2.S vaccination and SARS-CoV-2 variants. Trimming stripped 3 bases from V and 0 bases from J, with 8 bases between. This CDR3 comprises 15 residues. Germline V gives CDR1 KGHSH, CDR2 LQKENI. Documented treatment: some 19 received Ad26.COV2.S at low or high dose, single or two shots; about 5 received placebo; per-sample allocation not given. Samples came from day 63 after the first vaccine or placebo injection. Produced via immunoSEQ multiplex PCR; TCRdb's table is partial and in-frame only. In the table there are 350,000 to 600,000 clones, 80% to 90% of which are singletons. A note on this clone: Antigen specificity is unknown.

Study observations and caveats: Participants given vaccine showed non-spike TCR breadth similar to that of placebo recipients. Reported post-vaccination CD8+ and CD4+ T cell responses to spike showed substantial breadth.

The sequenced sample was peripheral blood, obtained in a trial of Ad26.COV2.S vaccine versus placebo. The TCR comes from a person aged 18 to 59 who received the Ad26.COV2.S COVID-19 vaccine or a placebo. This chain connects TRBV18 to TRBJ1-4, with D possibly TRBD1 on 5 matching bases. As DNA, the CDR3 is TGTGCCAGCTCACCTACAGGTGCAACTAATGAAAAACTGTTTTTT. Its protein product is CASSPTGATNEKLFF.